Sequencing of this TCR beta chain was carried out in a study of shared clonotypes between healthy human individuals. The CDR3 totals 15 residues. Germline CDR1 and CDR2: MNHEY and SMNVEV (reference sequence). V was clipped by 7 bases and J by 5 bases, with 17 bases between them. The repertoire was sequenced with immunoSEQ multiplex PCR; TCRdb's copy has only in-frame clones and lacks some. The repertoire holds around 1,000,000 clones, with approximately 80% as singletons. This receptor was identified in a man between 18 and 35 years old in good health. Some clones in this sample may be carry-over from other donors' samples. The sequenced sample consisted of memory CD4+ T cells from PBMCs. Subset indicated: CD45RA-negative fraction. J is TRBJ2-2 and V is TRBV27, with a tentative D call TRBD1 (7 bases). The CDR3: CASTFTTGRTGELFF. CDR3 bases: TGTGCCAGCACCTTCACGACAGGGAGGACCGGGGAGCTGTTTTTT.